Below are 17 T cell receptor beta chains sequenced from a single sample in a study of early T cells in non-severe SARS-CoV-2 infection. TCRdb passed the 5' RACE reads through MiXCR, listing each CDR3 protein once. In the table there are approximately 80,000 distinct CDR3 sequences, about 10% of which are singletons. Sequencing used whole blood, obtained at baseline. These receptors were taken from an adult who was a healthcare worker with PCR-confirmed SARS-CoV-2 infection or an uninfected control (not recorded which).

The table lists this clonotype with a few counts. V is TRBV6-1 and J is TRBJ1-5; perhaps TRBD1 as D (6 bases). Trimming cost V 8 bases and J 0 bases, with 32 bases left between them. CDR1 MNHNS and CDR2 SASEGT come from the germline V gene. This CDR3 is built from 21 residues. The CDR3 nucleotides are TGTGCCAGCGTTAGGGCAGGGGATCGGCCCATGTGGGGGAATAGCAATCAGCCCCAGCATTTT. It codes for CASVRAGDRPMWGNSNQPQHF.

This clonotype was seen repeatedly, ten times or more. The V gene is TRBV5-1, the J gene TRBJ1-1; 8 positions agree with TRBD1. The trim removed 4 bases at V and 5 bases at J, leaving 4 bases unmatched. In germline, CDR1 is SGHRS, CDR2 YFSETQ. CDR3 size: 13 residues. The CDR3 region is CASSVTGETEAFF. In DNA, the CDR3 is TGCGCCAGCAGCGTGACAGGGGAAACTGAAGCTTTCTTT.

The V and J genes are TRBV14 and TRBJ2-3; tentatively, D is TRBD1 or TRBD2 (6 bases each). Germline V lookup: CDR1 SGHDN, CDR2 FVKESK. This CDR3 comprises 19 residues. V was clipped by 5 bases and J by 2 bases, with 26 bases between them. The chain's CDR3 is CASSIRSALGGEDTDTQYF. The CDR3 DNA reads TGTGCCAGCAGCATCCGGTCGGCTCTGGGGGGCGAGGACACAGATACGCAGTATTTT.

In this sample, this clonotype turned up a few times. J is TRBJ2-7 and V is TRBV11-2; D is tentatively TRBD1 or TRBD2 (5 bases each). Germline values: CDR1 SGHAT, CDR2 FQNNGV. Trimming stripped 3 bases from V and 1 base from J, with 10 bases between. The CDR3 is 14 residues long. The CDR3 DNA follows: TGTGCCAGCAGCTTCGGGGCCGGATCCTACGAGCAGTACTTC. Protein product: CASSFGAGSYEQYF.

The sample holds a few counts of this clonotype. The chain has TRBV20-1 and TRBJ1-1, with a weak D call TRBD1 (5 bases). Germline loops: CDR1 DFQATT, CDR2 SNEGSKA (reference sequence). The CDR3 runs to 13 residues. The CDR3 here is CRPYQGMNTEAFF. CDR3 sequence (DNA): TGCAGACCGTATCAGGGAATGAACACTGAAGCTTTCTTT.

Note on this clonotype: A junction boundary mismatches the germline segment, possibly from a read error. The rearrangement uses TRBV2 and TRBJ2-6; no reliable D call. This CDR3 contains 15 residues. Germline V CDR1 and CDR2: SNHLY, FYNNEI. DNA for the CDR3: TGTGCCAGCAGTGGAAGGACCTCTGGGACCAACGTCCTGACTTTC. As protein: CASSGRTSGTNVLTF.

There are many counts of this clonotype. The V and J genes are TRBV5-4 and TRBJ2-3; D not certain. This CDR3 is 13 amino acids long. V lost 6 bases, J lost 0 bases, and 8 bases lay in between. Per the germline V gene, CDR1 is SGHNT and CDR2 is YYREEE (reference sequence). In nucleotides, the CDR3 is TGTGCCAGCACAACCGGGAGCACAGATACGCAGTATTTT. It encodes CASTTGSTDTQYF.

J is TRBJ1-5 and V is TRBV6-6; D unclear. CDR1 and CDR2 from the germline V gene are MNHNY and SVGAGI (reference sequence). This CDR3 spans 15 amino acids. V was shortened by 4 bases and J by 5 bases, with 15 bases between the two germline ends. The CDR3 spells CASSLADLSYQPQHF. The DNA for the CDR3 is TGTGCCAGCAGTTTGGCAGACCTTTCTTATCAGCCCCAGCATTTT.

To note about this clonotype: Given a much more abundant clone one base away, this may be a read error. The chain combines TRBV7-8 with TRBJ2-6; 7 bases agree with TRBD2. Germline CDR1 and CDR2: SGHVS and FQNEAQ. The CDR3 extends over 14 amino acids. Here the CDR3 DNA reads TGTGCCAGCAGCCCCCGTCGGGGGGTCAACGTCCTGACTTTC. Protein product: CASSPRRGVNVLTF.

A word on this clonotype: A much more abundant neighbour one base away suggests this may be a read error. The chain uses TRBV3-1 and TRBJ1-6; no clear D gene. Germline V gene lookup returns CDR1 LGHDT and CDR2 YNNKEL (reference sequence). The CDR3 is 13 amino acids. The CDR3 nucleotides are TGTGCCAGCAGCCAAGGGACTAATTCACCCCACCACTTT. Translating gives CASSQGTNSPHHF.

In this sample, this clonotype turned up a few times. The rearrangement joins TRBV3-1 to TRBJ1-1; D not certain. CDR1 is LGHDT and CDR2 is YNNKEL in the germline V gene (reference sequence). V was shortened by 4 bases and J by 3 bases, with 6 bases between the two germline ends. The CDR3 contains 12 residues. Here the CDR3 DNA reads TGTGCCAGCAGCCGGATCGACACTGAAGCTTTCTTT. It codes for CASSRIDTEAFF.

Only a few counts were recorded for this clonotype. The chain carries TRBV7-6 and TRBJ1-2, with D hard to call. CDR1 and CDR2 (germline): SGHVS, FNYEAQ. This CDR3 contains 14 residues. V was shortened by 5 bases and J by 1 base, with 11 bases between the two germline ends. This CDR3 is CASSPGQLNYGYTF. The CDR3 coding sequence is TGTGCCAGCAGCCCCGGCCAGCTTAACTATGGCTACACCTTC.

This clonotype showed up just a few times. The rearrangement joins TRBV20-1 to TRBJ1-2, with a tentative D call TRBD1 (6 bases). V was cut by 3 bases and J by 2 bases, with 10 bases left in between. CDR1 is DFQATT and CDR2 is SNEGSKA in the germline V gene (reference sequence). CDR3 length: 13 residues. CDR3 residues: CSASAGTNYGYTF. In DNA form, the CDR3 reads TGCAGTGCTAGTGCCGGGACAAACTATGGCTACACCTTC.

J is TRBJ1-4 and V is TRBV6-5, with unresolved D. Germline lookup yields CDR1 MNHEY and CDR2 SVGAGI. V dropped 0 bases and J dropped 7 bases, with 15 bases sitting between them. The length of the CDR3 is 16 residues. CDR3 nucleotides: TGTGCCAGCAGTTACTCTGTCGGCAGTGTTATTGAAAAACTGTTTTTT. Protein product: CASSYSVGSVIEKLFF.

This clonotype was detected ten times or more. The rearrangement joins TRBV20-1 to TRBJ1-2, with 7 bases matching TRBD1. Germline V gene sequence: CDR1 DFQATT, CDR2 SNEGSKA (reference sequence). The CDR3 sequence is 15 residues long. The V and J ends lost 6 bases and 6 bases, in that order; junction bases with no gene match: 16. This CDR3 reads CSAPGDREGIDGYTF. In DNA form, the CDR3 reads TGCAGTGCACCAGGCGACAGGGAGGGTATCGATGGCTACACCTTC.

The rearrangement joins TRBV29-1 to TRBJ2-1; D gene ambiguous. V shed 3 bases and J shed 5 bases, with 14 bases lying between them. Germline CDR1 is SQVTM and CDR2 is ANQGSEA. The CDR3 is 14 amino acids. The CDR3 coding sequence is TGCAGCGTTGATGAGGCCCGCATAAACAATGAGCAGTTCTTC. It is translated as CSVDEARINNEQFF.

V and J are TRBV18 and TRBJ2-6, with a weak D call TRBD2 (5 bases). CDR1 is KGHSH and CDR2 is LQKENI in the germline V gene. Trimming took 3 bases from V and 7 from J, leaving 16 bases between them. This CDR3 has 16 amino acids. DNA for the CDR3: TGTGCCAGCTCACCCCTCCGGGGATACAGTGCCAACGTCCTGACTTTC. Amino acids: CASSPLRGYSANVLTF. Full variable domain (remainder filled in from reference TRBV18 and TRBJ2-6): NAGVMQNPRHLVRRRGQEARLRCSPMKGHSHVYWYRQLPEEGLKFMVYLQKENIIDESGMPKERFSAEFPKEGPSILRIQQVVRGDSAAYFCASSPLRGYSANVLTFGAGSRLTVL.